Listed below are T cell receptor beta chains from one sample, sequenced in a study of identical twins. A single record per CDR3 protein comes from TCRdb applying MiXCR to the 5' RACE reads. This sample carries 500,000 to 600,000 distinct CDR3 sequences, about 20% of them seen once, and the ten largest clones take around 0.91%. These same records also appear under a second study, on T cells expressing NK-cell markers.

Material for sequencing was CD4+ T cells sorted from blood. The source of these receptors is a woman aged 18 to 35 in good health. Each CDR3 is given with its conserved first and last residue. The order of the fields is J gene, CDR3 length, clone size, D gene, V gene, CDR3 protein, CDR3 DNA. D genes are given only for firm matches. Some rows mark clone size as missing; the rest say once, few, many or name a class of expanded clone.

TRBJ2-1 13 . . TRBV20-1 CSISGTSYNEQFF TGCAGTATCTCAGGGACGAGTTACAATGAGCAGTTCTTC
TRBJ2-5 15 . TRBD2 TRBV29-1 CSAQGSGGAGETQYF TGCAGCGCCCAAGGGAGCGGGGGTGCCGGAGAGACCCAGTACTTC
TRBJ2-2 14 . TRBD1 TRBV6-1 CATSDRAGSGELFF TGTGCCACCTCAGACAGGGCCGGTAGTGGGGAGCTGTTTTTT
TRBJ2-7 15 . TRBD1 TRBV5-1 CASSLEGTGRYEQYF TGCGCCAGCAGCTTGGAGGGGACAGGGCGCTACGAGCAGTACTTC
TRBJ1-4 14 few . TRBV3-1 CASSQVGGGEKLFF TGTGCCAGCAGCCAAGTCGGGGGCGGTGAAAAACTGTTTTTT
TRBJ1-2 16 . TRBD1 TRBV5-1 CASSRGPTHTLYGYTF TGCGCCAGCAGCAGGGGGCCGACCCATACCCTCTATGGCTACACCTTC
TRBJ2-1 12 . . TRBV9 CASGGTYNEQFF TGTGCCTCCGGGGGAACCTACAATGAGCAGTTCTTC
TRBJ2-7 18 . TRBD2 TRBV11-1 CASSLPGTSGGSSYEQYF TGTGCCAGCAGCTTACCTGGGACTAGCGGGGGCTCGTCCTACGAGCAGTACTTC
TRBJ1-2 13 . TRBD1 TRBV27 CASSFRGQYGYTF TGTGCCAGCAGTTTTCGGGGACAGTATGGCTACACCTTC
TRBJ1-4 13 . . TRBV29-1 CSVAGQGNEKLFF TGCAGCGTTGCGGGTCAGGGTAATGAAAAACTGTTTTTT
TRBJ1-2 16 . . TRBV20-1 CSARDSGRIGTYGYTF TGCAGTGCTAGAGATTCGGGCAGGATAGGGACCTATGGCTACACCTTC
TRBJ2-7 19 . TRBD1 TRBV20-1 CSARGRDRGRINRPYEQYF TGCAGTGCTAGAGGAAGGGACAGGGGGCGAATTAATCGGCCCTACGAGCAGTACTTC
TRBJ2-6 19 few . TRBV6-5 CASSYSIGHRISGANVLTF TGTGCCAGCAGTTACTCGATCGGCCACAGGATCTCTGGGGCCAACGTCCTGACTTTC
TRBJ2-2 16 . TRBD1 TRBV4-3 CASSSRGTGITGELFF TGCGCCAGCAGCTCCCGCGGGACAGGGATCACCGGGGAGCTGTTTTTT
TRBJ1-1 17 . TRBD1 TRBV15 CATSSDGQGTMNTEAFF TGTGCCACCAGCAGTGACGGACAGGGTACAATGAACACTGAAGCTTTCTTT
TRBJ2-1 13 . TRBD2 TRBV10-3 CAISEQRESEQFF TGTGCCATCAGTGAACAGCGGGAGTCTGAGCAGTTCTTC
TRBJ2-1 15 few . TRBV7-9 CASSPPGGARNEQFF TGTGCCAGCAGCCCACCAGGGGGGGCTAGGAATGAGCAGTTCTTC
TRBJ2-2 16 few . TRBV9 CASSVQGAGNTGELFF TGTGCCAGCAGCGTTCAAGGGGCTGGGAACACCGGGGAGCTGTTTTTT
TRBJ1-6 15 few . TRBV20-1 CSATSRQVYNSPLHF TGCAGTGCTACGAGCCGACAGGTCTATAATTCACCCCTCCACTTT
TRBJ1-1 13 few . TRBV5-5 CASSLQGSREAFF TGTGCCAGCAGCTTGCAGGGTAGCAGGGAAGCTTTCTTT
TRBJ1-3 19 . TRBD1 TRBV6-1 CASTRNNRDRGRAGNTIYF TGTGCCAGCACAAGGAACAACCGGGACAGGGGACGGGCTGGAAACACCATATATTTT
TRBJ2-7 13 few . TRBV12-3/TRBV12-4 CASSLNTNYEQYF TGTGCCAGCAGTTTGAATACCAACTACGAGCAGTACTTC
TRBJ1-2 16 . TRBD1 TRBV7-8 CASSLNRDRVLNGYTF TGTGCCAGCAGCTTAAACCGGGACAGGGTTTTGAATGGCTACACCTTC
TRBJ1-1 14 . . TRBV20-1 CSANREGGNTEAFF TGCAGTGCTAACAGGGAGGGAGGGAACACTGAAGCTTTCTTT
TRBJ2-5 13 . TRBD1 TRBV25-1 CASSIPGQETQYF TGTGCCAGCAGTATTCCGGGACAGGAGACCCAGTACTTC
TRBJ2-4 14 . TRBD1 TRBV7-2 CASTQGESKNIQYF TGTGCCAGCACCCAGGGGGAGAGCAAAAACATTCAGTACTTC
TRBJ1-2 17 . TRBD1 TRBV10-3 CAISGRDRDTTSYGYTF TGTGCCATCAGTGGCCGGGACAGGGACACTACTAGCTATGGCTACACCTTC
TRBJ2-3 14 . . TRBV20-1 CSARDTNGFDTQYF TGCAGTGCTAGAGATACTAACGGTTTCGATACGCAGTATTTT
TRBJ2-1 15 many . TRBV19 CASSIEQGTYNEQFF TGTGCCAGTAGTATTGAACAGGGTACTTACAATGAGCAGTTCTTC
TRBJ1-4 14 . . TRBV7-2 CASSLGGGNEKLFF TGTGCCAGCAGCCTCGGGGGGGGAAATGAAAAACTGTTTTTT
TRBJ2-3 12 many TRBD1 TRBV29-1 CSVSRGRDTQYF TGCAGCGTCTCCAGGGGGCGAGATACGCAGTATTTT
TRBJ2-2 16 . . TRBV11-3 CASSPGGSGRTGELFF TGTGCCAGCAGCCCGGGTGGGTCAGGGAGAACCGGGGAGCTGTTTTTT
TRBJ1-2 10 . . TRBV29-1 CSVEEGVRTF TGCAGCGTTGAAGAGGGGGTGAGGACCTTC
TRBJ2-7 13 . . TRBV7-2 CASSLQFGYEQYF TGTGCCAGCAGCTTACAATTCGGTTACGAGCAGTACTTC
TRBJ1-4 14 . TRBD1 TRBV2 CASGYTGGGEKLFF TGTGCCAGCGGCTACACAGGGGGGGGGGAAAAACTGTTTTTT
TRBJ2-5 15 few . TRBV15 CATSRDLATQETQYF TGTGCCACCAGCAGAGATCTAGCTACTCAAGAGACCCAGTACTTC
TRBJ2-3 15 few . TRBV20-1 CSADRTGSRPDTQYF TGCAGTGCGGACCGAACAGGGTCTCGTCCAGATACGCAGTATTTT
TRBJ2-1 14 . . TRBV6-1 CASSRGRLSGEQFF TGTGCCAGCAGTAGGGGACGACTCTCTGGTGAGCAGTTCTTC
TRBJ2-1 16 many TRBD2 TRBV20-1 CSARDPSGSITNEQFF TGCAGTGCTAGAGATCCTAGCGGGAGTATTACCAATGAGCAGTTCTTC
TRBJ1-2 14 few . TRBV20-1 CSARATDGASDYTF TGCAGTGCTAGAGCCACCGACGGAGCGAGTGACTACACCTTC
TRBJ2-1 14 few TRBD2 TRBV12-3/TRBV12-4 CASTRLAGDNEQFF TGTGCCAGCACGCGACTAGCGGGGGACAATGAGCAGTTCTTC
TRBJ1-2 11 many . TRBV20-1 CSGRTVYGYTF TGCAGTGGGCGGACAGTCTATGGCTACACCTTC
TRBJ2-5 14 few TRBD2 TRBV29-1 CSVRGGGRPETQYF TGCAGCGTCCGCGGGGGGGGGCGCCCGGAGACCCAGTACTTC
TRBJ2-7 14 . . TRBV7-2 CASSLTDLSYEQYF TGTGCCAGCAGCTTGACGGATCTCTCCTACGAGCAGTACTTC
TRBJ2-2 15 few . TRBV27 CASSMRDLRTGELFF TGTGCCAGCAGTATGCGGGACTTGAGGACCGGGGAGCTGTTTTTT
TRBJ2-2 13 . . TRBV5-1 CASSVVFSGELFF TGCGCCAGCAGCGTCGTCTTCTCCGGGGAGCTGTTTTTT